Listed below are T cell receptor beta chains from one sample, sequenced in a study of cytomegalovirus exposure and HLA in healthy donors. TCRdb keeps only in-frame clones here, not all; method: immunoSEQ multiplex PCR. This table holds approximately 100,000 clones, about 83% found once. Sequenced input: PBMCs. The receptors were gathered from a female donor in good health and CMV-seronegative. CDR3s include the opening cysteine and the closing phenylalanine or tryptophan. D genes are given only for firm matches. Expanded clones get a size class; other rows say once, few or many, or leave the size out.

d_call: NA
v_call: TRBV5-1
j_call: TRBJ1-2
cdr3_length: 15
clone_size: NA
cdr3_nt: TGCGCCAGCAGCTTGGGTCCCGGACAGCATAGTGGCTACACCTTC
cdr3_aa: CASSLGPGQHSGYTF

d_call: TRBD1
v_call: TRBV6-6
j_call: TRBJ1-6
cdr3_length: 15
clone_size: NA
cdr3_nt: TGTGCCAGCAGAACCGGGACAGGGACTGATTCACCCCTCCACTTT
cdr3_aa: CASRTGTGTDSPLHF

d_call: TRBD2
v_call: TRBV7-8
j_call: TRBJ2-5
cdr3_length: 17
clone_size: NA
cdr3_nt: TGTGCCAGCAGCTTATTGCCTGGGACTAGCGTAGGAGAGACCCAGTACTTC
cdr3_aa: CASSLLPGTSVGETQYF

d_call: TRBD1
v_call: TRBV9
j_call: TRBJ1-2
cdr3_length: 15
clone_size: NA
cdr3_nt: TGTGCCAGCAGCCGTACACGGGGACAGGGTCTTGGCTACACCTTC
cdr3_aa: CASSRTRGQGLGYTF

d_call: NA
v_call: TRBV29-1
j_call: TRBJ2-3
cdr3_length: 13
clone_size: NA
cdr3_nt: TGCAGCGTCGCGGGACTCTACACAGATACGCAGTATTTT
cdr3_aa: CSVAGLYTDTQYF

d_call: NA
v_call: TRBV18
j_call: TRBJ1-1
cdr3_length: 14
clone_size: NA
cdr3_nt: TGTGCCAGCTCACCAATCCCGGGAAACACTGAAGCTTTCTTT
cdr3_aa: CASSPIPGNTEAFF

d_call: TRBD1
v_call: TRBV19
j_call: TRBJ1-5
cdr3_length: 16
clone_size: NA
cdr3_nt: TGTGCCAGTAGTTCGCAGGGACAGGGCCTTTTTCAGCCCCAGCATTTT
cdr3_aa: CASSSQGQGLFQPQHF

d_call: TRBD1
v_call: TRBV6-1
j_call: TRBJ1-3
cdr3_length: 15
clone_size: NA
cdr3_nt: TGTGCCAGCAGCTACACCGGGACAGGGGGAAACACCATATATTTT
cdr3_aa: CASSYTGTGGNTIYF

d_call: NA
v_call: TRBV2
j_call: TRBJ1-2
cdr3_length: 14
clone_size: NA
cdr3_nt: TGTGCCAGCAGTTCGACACAGGGTACCTATGGCTACACCTTC
cdr3_aa: CASSSTQGTYGYTF

d_call: TRBD1
v_call: TRBV5-6
j_call: TRBJ2-2
cdr3_length: 16
clone_size: NA
cdr3_nt: TGTGCCAGTGCCAGCGCGGGACAGGGAGCGAACGGGGAGCTGTTTTTT
cdr3_aa: CASASAGQGANGELFF

d_call: NA
v_call: TRBV6-5
j_call: TRBJ1-1
cdr3_length: 14
clone_size: NA
cdr3_nt: TGTGCCAGCAGAATCGGGACTCGAGGAACTGAAGCTTTCTTT
cdr3_aa: CASRIGTRGTEAFF

d_call: TRBD1
v_call: TRBV2
j_call: TRBJ2-7
cdr3_length: 12
clone_size: NA
cdr3_nt: TGTGCCAGCGAGACAGGGGAAAACGAGCAGTACTTC
cdr3_aa: CASETGENEQYF

d_call: NA
v_call: TRBV7-8
j_call: TRBJ2-2
cdr3_length: 15
clone_size: NA
cdr3_nt: TGTGCCAGCAGCCCAGCCCTGGGGCTGGCCGGGGAGCTGTTTTTT
cdr3_aa: CASSPALGLAGELFF

d_call: NA
v_call: TRBV9
j_call: TRBJ1-2
cdr3_length: 18
clone_size: NA
cdr3_nt: TGTGCCAGCAGCTCCCCGGACCGCGGACCGGAGGCTAACTATGGCTACACCTTC
cdr3_aa: CASSSPDRGPEANYGYTF

d_call: NA
v_call: TRBV5-4
j_call: TRBJ2-2
cdr3_length: 16
clone_size: once
cdr3_nt: TGTGCCAGCAGTCTTCTCCGGGGGGCCGGGACCGGGGAGCTGTTTTTT
cdr3_aa: CASSLLRGAGTGELFF

d_call: NA
v_call: TRBV27
j_call: TRBJ2-7
cdr3_length: 15
clone_size: NA
cdr3_nt: TGTGCCAGCAGTTTAGAGCAGGGGCCCTCCTACGAGCAGTACTTC
cdr3_aa: CASSLEQGPSYEQYF

d_call: NA
v_call: TRBV7-2
j_call: TRBJ1-4
cdr3_length: 15
clone_size: NA
cdr3_nt: TGTGCCAGCAGCTTGGTCGGGACAAGGGGTGAAAAACTGTTTTTT
cdr3_aa: CASSLVGTRGEKLFF